This TCR beta chain was recovered during a study of cytomegalovirus exposure and HLA in healthy donors (dated 2017 in TCRdb). Regarding the complete study: An earlier analysis of roughly 610 of the donors reported about 300 Gb of sequence data and about 120 million unique TCR beta sequences obtained from approximately 180 million T cells. The study combined high-throughput TCR immunosequencing, statistical association of individual TCRs with disease status, and machine learning to predict cytomegalovirus infection status. The genetic ancestry cluster associated with self-reported Caucasian donors included 81% of the roughly 390 genotyped donors. The study was designed to test whether signatures of past pathogen exposure could be identified by cataloging public T cell receptors. The T cell repertoires of around 730 subjects were profiled by immunosequencing and related to cytomegalovirus serostatus. Alongside the repertoire data, information on donor age, sex, ethnicity and CMV serostatus was compiled. Among almost 400 genotyped donors of the cohort, an average of about 240,000 unique TCR beta nucleotide sequences were sequenced per donor, roughly 18% of them non-productive. An earlier analysis of approximately 640 of the donors applied high-throughput TCR beta sequencing to assess whether each TCR beta V gene segment acted as functional or pseudogenic. The number of donors typed differed by locus, with about 629-630 for A, B, C, DRB1 and DQB1, over 500 for DQA1, over 600 for DPA1, and 400 to 490 for DPB1. A later genetic analysis took genome-wide SNP genotypes for about three fifths of the roughly 700 donors and used that subset as a discovery cohort. Several DR-DQ haplotypes were handled as single units for association and clustering because linkage in the cohort was strong. In the later analysis, no new phenotypic data were used to find candidate immune exposures; instead, reliance was placed on TCR beta sequences and their occurrence across donors. To study patterns of TCR occurrence, a later analysis re-analyzed previously published TCR beta repertoires from hundreds of donors and added high-resolution HLA genotyping. Every repertoire in the discovery cohort had been generated on one and the same sequencing platform. Along with the approximately 650-subject first cohort, a separate validation cohort of over a hundred different subjects was used. An early release covering just under 650 HLA-typed donors comprised roughly 300 gigabases of sequencing data and about 90 million unique TCR sequences. Both class I and class II loci were covered by HLA typing, at four-digit resolution.

For this clone: What this receptor recognizes is not known. Base qualities were left out, and no much larger clone turns up one base away.

The paper's findings and limits, for the study overall: In an earlier analysis of approximately 590 of the donors, most TCR beta V segments were observed in productive rearrangements about 90% or about 30% of the time, broadly matching IMGT annotations. Across donors, most TCR sequences were observed very rarely, whereas some public TCRs were present in many individuals. The only immune exposure information available for the cohort was CMV serostatus. V-gene and J-gene trimming of TCR beta chains was associated with a missense DCLRE1C variant in a later genetic analysis, and the association was replicated in an independent cohort. According to a later analysis, TCR association rates differed among HLA loci, with DRB1 alleles showing the most associated TCRs and HLA-C alleles showing the fewest. A group of highly shared sequence variants was considered likely to be a technical artifact of the sequencing pipeline. A further reported finding was that TCR beta sequences accurately predicted the HLA-A and HLA-B alleles for most subjects in the first cohort. Because counts were too low, roughly 17 rarely observed V segments, including chromosome 9 orphons, were left out of the earlier analysis of a few hundred of the donors. A later analysis found that HLA-associated TCR beta chains were more clonally expanded and had lower generation probabilities than equally common non-associated chains. When HLA alleles, especially DR and DQ, strongly co-occurred, TCR associations were difficult to assign to individual alleles. Because some donors lacked HLA typing at each locus, the association tests relied only on the typed subset. A later analysis reported that several top co-occurrence clusters appeared linked to parvovirus B19, influenza, CMV and Epstein-Barr virus. In vitro tests confirmed that a few of the cytomegalovirus-associated TCR beta chains recognize cytomegalovirus antigens. The study gave a list of under 200 TCR beta chains associated with cytomegalovirus. Sequencing depth was assumed to be roughly uniform across donors in the presence/absence analyses, though that assumption may not hold. Some IMGT-functional V segments, including TRBV6-2 and TRBV6-3, could not be told apart with the 87-base-pair reads, so those segments were excluded. It was suggested by the authors that the approach could potentially be generalized to other disease states and immunological phenotypes. Correlated functional status among segregating V segments might be attributable to linkage disequilibrium, but an unknown experimental factor could not be ruled out. Only TCR beta chains were sequenced in this cohort, and the absence of alpha or paired-chain data limited detectable features. A later analysis associated around 16,000 TCR beta sequences with specific HLA alleles at a false discovery rate of 0.05. Compared with the roughly 600-donor mean, donors in an Asian-associated ancestry cluster had fewer N-insertions in productive TCRs, according to a later genetic analysis. A later analysis found that most CMV-associated TCR beta chains appeared HLA-restricted, with HLA associations seemingly driven largely by CMV exposure. In both the original and validation cohorts, the classifier was reported to diagnose cytomegalovirus status with high specificity and sensitivity.

Receptor libraries were prepared by the immunoSEQ multiplex PCR assay. For the multiplex PCR, a mixture combining 60 forward primers for TCR Vbeta segments and 13 reverse primers for TCR Jbeta segments was used. A multiplex PCR assay on genomic DNA amplified the CDR3 region of rearranged TCR beta genes. The Illumina HiSeq System was used to sequence the amplified TCR beta libraries as 87-base-pair reads. The published analysis was carried out like this. Across the 670 or so repertoires, a later analysis counted tens of millions of unique TCR beta chains, around 11 million of which were shared by at least two donors. A nearest-neighbor algorithm error-corrected the raw reads and collapsed the reads into unique sequences, merging closely related sequences to remove PCR and sequencing errors. V, D and J gene segments were assigned by aligning CDR3 sequences to IMGT reference sequences. For a sequence to be retained, a match of at least six nucleotides to both a V gene segment and a J gene segment was required. A rearrangement was called productive if the CDR3 had no stop codons and remained in frame with V and J, and every other rearrangement was called non-productive. Following IMGT convention, CDR3 was defined as the stretch from the second conserved V-encoded cysteine up to the conserved J-encoded phenylalanine. The earlier analysis of some 550 of the donors excluded any sequence lacking an unambiguous match to a single V gene segment. An earlier analysis of several hundred of the donors called V segments functional above 56.7% productive rearrangements and segregating when the between-donor standard deviation exceeded 5%. A statistical classification framework was built to diagnose cytomegalovirus status from the catalog of TCR beta chain sequences. V and J gene assignment, in a later analysis, came from comparing TCR nucleotide sequences with IMGT/GENE-DB human TR gene sequences. The TCRdist pipeline was used in a later analysis to assign CDR3 sequences and most-parsimonious VDJ recombination scenarios. In a later analysis, each TCR beta chain was defined by its CDR3 amino acid sequence together with its V-gene family, and reads lacking a unique V-gene family were excluded. In a later analysis, around 600 highly shared, low-generation-probability nucleotide sequences were removed to address suspected cross-contamination and a sequencing artifact. In a later analysis, a clonal expansion index for each public chain was calculated from normalized within-repertoire ranks of inferred template counts. A later analysis computed generation probabilities with a VDJ recombination model fitted to out-of-frame rearrangements, and checked the results against IGoR. In a later analysis, TCR-TCR, TCR-HLA and TCR-CMV co-occurrence was scored with hypergeometric tests, and a repertoire-size bias correction was applied to TCR pairs. In a later analysis, false discovery rates were estimated by permuting HLA or CMV assignments 20 times. A later analysis grouped co-occurring TCRs with DBSCAN, adding TCRdist sequence similarity when clustering within HLA-allele-positive subsets. Repertoires with fewer than 30,000 or more than 120,000 public chains were left out of co-occurrence clustering, as were a few repertoires with anomalous nucleotide sharing. The source is immuneACCESS, and TCRdb retained only in-frame sequences with V and J called. Part of the clones is not carried over; for the studies checked, unresolved V genes explain less than half of this, and the remainder is unexplained. V, J and clone size derive from that table, while D and trimming were established from the DNA sequence. The sample table records 75,000 to 100,000 clones; 55% to 80% of these occur just once. The ten largest make up over 1% of the sample.

The cohort consisted of more than 650 healthy bone marrow donors. All cohort members were sampled while nominally healthy, although unrecorded immune exposures were likely present. The donor was CMV seronegative and was included in the group of a few hundred seronegative cohort members. A peripheral blood sample was collected from each donor, and TCR beta sequencing was performed on peripheral blood mononuclear cells. The Qiagen DNeasy Blood Extraction Kit was used to extract genomic DNA from the blood cell samples. At the junction V is shortened by 2 bases and J by 7 bases, with 12 bases in between. CDR1 and CDR2, per the germline V gene (reference sequence), are LNHDA and SQIVND. From its cysteine to its phenylalanine, the CDR3 spans 14 amino acids. The retained sequence is limited to the CDR3, 42 bases, with the frame set at the first base.

The chain is assembled from TRBV19 and TRBJ2-4, with TRBD1 perhaps the D gene, on 6 matching bases. This receptor was obtained from a female donor in good health and CMV-seronegative. Sequenced: PBMCs. In nucleotides, the sequence is TGTGCCAGTAGTATAAAAACAGGGTCGAACATTCAGTACTTC. Translation gives CASSIKTGSNIQYF. The CDR3 plus the reference TRBV19 and TRBJ2-4 genes for the other parts give the full variable domain: DGGITQSPKYLFRKEGQNVTLSCEQNLNHDAMYWYRQDPGQGLRLIYYSQIVNDFQKGDIAEGYSVSREKKESFPLTVTSAQKNPTAFYLCASSIKTGSNIQYFGAGTRLSVL.